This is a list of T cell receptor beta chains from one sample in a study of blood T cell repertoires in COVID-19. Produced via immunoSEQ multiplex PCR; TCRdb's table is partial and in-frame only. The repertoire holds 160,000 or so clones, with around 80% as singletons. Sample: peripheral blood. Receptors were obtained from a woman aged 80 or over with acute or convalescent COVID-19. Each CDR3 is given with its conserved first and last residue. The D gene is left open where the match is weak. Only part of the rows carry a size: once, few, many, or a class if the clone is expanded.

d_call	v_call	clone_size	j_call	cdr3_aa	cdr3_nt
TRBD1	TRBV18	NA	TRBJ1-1	CASSPGTGGLTEAFF	TGTGCCAGCTCACCCGGGACAGGGGGACTCACTGAAGCTTTCTTT
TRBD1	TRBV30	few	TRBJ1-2	CAWTGGFDYGYTF	TGTGCCTGGACAGGGGGTTTTGACTATGGCTACACCTTC
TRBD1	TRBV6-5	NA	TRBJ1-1	CASSFGQVDTEAFF	TGTGCCAGCAGTTTCGGACAGGTAGACACTGAAGCTTTCTTT
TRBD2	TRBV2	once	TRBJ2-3	CASSEDSGSITDTQYF	TGTGCCAGCAGTGAAGACAGCGGGAGTATCACAGATACGCAGTATTTT
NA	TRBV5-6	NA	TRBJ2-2	CASSLGSLNTGELFF	TGTGCCAGCAGCTTGGGTTCCTTAAACACCGGGGAGCTGTTTTTT
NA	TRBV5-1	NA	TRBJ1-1	CASSLEHPNTEAFF	TGCGCCAGCAGCTTGGAACACCCGAACACTGAAGCTTTCTTT
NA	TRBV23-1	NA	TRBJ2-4	CASSQSWTVELRRILAKNIQYF	TGCGCCAGCAGTCAATCGTGGACAGTGGAACTCCGGAGGATACTAGCCAAAAACATTCAGTACTTC
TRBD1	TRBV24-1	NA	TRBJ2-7	CATSDNRDRGLYEQYF	TGTGCCACCAGTGACAACCGGGACAGGGGCTTGTACGAGCAGTACTTC
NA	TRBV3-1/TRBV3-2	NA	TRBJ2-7	CASSQVGGRGGPGEQYF	TGTGCCAGCAGCCAAGTTGGCGGAAGGGGAGGACCGGGGGAGCAGTACTTC
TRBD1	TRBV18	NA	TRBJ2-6	CASSPPPRGQTGANVLTF	TGTGCCAGCTCACCACCGCCCAGGGGGCAAACTGGGGCCAACGTCCTGACTTTC
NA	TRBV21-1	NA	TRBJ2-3	CASSKPFPGPCTDTQYF	TGTGCCAGCAGCAAGCCCTTCCCAGGGCCTTGCACAGATACGCAGTATTTT
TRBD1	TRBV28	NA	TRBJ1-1	CASRAQGAGRNTEAFF	TGTGCCAGCAGGGCACAGGGGGCTGGTCGGAACACTGAAGCTTTCTTT
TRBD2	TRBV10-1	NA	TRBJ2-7	CASSTTSGIPYEQYF	TGCGCCAGCAGTACGACTAGCGGGATACCCTACGAGCAGTACTTC
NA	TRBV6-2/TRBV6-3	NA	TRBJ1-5	CASSVSGHLVQPQHF	TGTGCCAGCAGTGTGAGTGGACATCTGGTCCAGCCCCAGCATTTT
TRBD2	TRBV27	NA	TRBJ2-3	CASSPLAGGSTDTQYF	TGTGCCAGCAGTCCGCTAGCGGGGGGGAGTACAGATACGCAGTATTTT
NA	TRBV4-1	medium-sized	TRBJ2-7	CASSAHNSYEQYF	TGCGCCAGCAGCGCTCATAACAGCTACGAGCAGTACTTC
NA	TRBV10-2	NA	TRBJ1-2	CASSVDRNYGYTF	TGCGCCAGCAGTGTCGACAGGAACTATGGCTACACCTTC
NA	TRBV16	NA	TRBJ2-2	CASSPGRQANTGELFF	TGTGCCAGCAGCCCAGGGCGGCAGGCGAACACCGGGGAGCTGTTTTTT
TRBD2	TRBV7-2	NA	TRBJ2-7	CASSGAGGGREQYF	TGTGCCAGCAGTGGAGCGGGCGGGGGGCGCGAGCAGTACTTC
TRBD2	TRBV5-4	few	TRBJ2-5	CASSFAGVQETQYF	TGTGCCAGCAGCTTTGCGGGGGTCCAAGAGACCCAGTACTTC
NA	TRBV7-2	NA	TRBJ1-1	CASSLLVPAGTEAFF	TGTGCCAGCAGCCTCCTAGTCCCGGCGGGGACTGAAGCTTTCTTT
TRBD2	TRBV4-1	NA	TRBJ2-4	CASSQVGGRSTLAKNIQYF	TGCGCCAGCAGCCAAGTTGGCGGGAGGTCCACATTAGCCAAAAACATTCAGTACTTC
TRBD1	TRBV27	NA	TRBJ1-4	CASSPGQGVRWKLFF	TGTGCCAGCAGTCCGGGACAGGGTGTTAGATGGAAACTGTTTTTT
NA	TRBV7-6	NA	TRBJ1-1	CASSSQGGTEAFF	TGTGCCAGCAGCTCCCAGGGCGGCACTGAAGCTTTCTTT
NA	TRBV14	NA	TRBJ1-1	CASSPLGQSNTEAFF	TGTGCCAGCAGCCCCCTCGGACAGTCGAACACTGAAGCTTTCTTT
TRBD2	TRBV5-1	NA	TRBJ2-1	CASSRLAGSSYNEQFF	TGCGCCAGCAGCCGACTAGCGGGGAGCTCCTACAATGAGCAGTTCTTC
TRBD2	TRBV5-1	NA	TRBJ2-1	CASSQLAGEYNEQFF	TGCGCCAGCAGTCAGCTAGCGGGAGAATACAATGAGCAGTTCTTC
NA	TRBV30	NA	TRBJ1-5	CAWDRAGQPQHF	TGTGCCTGGGACCGGGCGGGTCAGCCCCAGCATTTT
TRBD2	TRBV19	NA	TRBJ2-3	CASSIRSTSAYTDTQYF	TGTGCCAGTAGTATCCGATCGACTAGCGCGTACACAGATACGCAGTATTTT
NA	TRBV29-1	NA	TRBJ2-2	CSVRSSVNTGELFF	TGCAGCGTTCGGTCTAGCGTCAACACCGGGGAGCTGTTTTTT
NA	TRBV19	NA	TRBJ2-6	CASSIGGHSGANVLTF	TGTGCCAGTAGTATTGGGGGACACTCTGGGGCCAACGTCCTGACTTTC
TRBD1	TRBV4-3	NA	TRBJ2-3	CASCRNRGADTQYF	TGCGCCAGCTGCCGGAACAGGGGGGCAGATACGCAGTATTTT
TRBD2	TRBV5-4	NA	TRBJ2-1	CASVSGGNNEQFF	TGTGCCAGCGTTAGCGGGGGGAACAATGAGCAGTTCTTC
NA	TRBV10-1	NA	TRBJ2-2	CASSDPGQNTGELFF	TGCGCCAGCAGTGATCCGGGACAGAACACCGGGGAGCTGTTTTTT
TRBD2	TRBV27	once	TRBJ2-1	CASTPGGSVHEQFF	TGTGCCAGCACCCCGGGGGGTTCGGTTCATGAGCAGTTCTTC
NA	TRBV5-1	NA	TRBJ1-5	CASSSQDVGRPQHF	TGCGCCAGCAGCTCACAGGACGTCGGCCGGCCCCAGCATTTT
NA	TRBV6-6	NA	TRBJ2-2	CASSYLGGVGGELFF	TGTGCCAGCAGTTACTTAGGGGGAGTGGGCGGGGAGCTGTTTTTT
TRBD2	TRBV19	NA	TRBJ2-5	CASSMGLAGGLTQYF	TGTGCCAGTAGTATGGGGTTAGCGGGGGGTCTGACCCAGTACTTC
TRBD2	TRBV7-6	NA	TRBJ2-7	CASSLGSGTSGYEQYF	TGTGCCAGCAGCTTAGGAAGCGGGACTAGCGGCTACGAGCAGTACTTC
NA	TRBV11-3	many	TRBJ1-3	CASSLNDRNTIYF	TGTGCCAGCAGCTTGAACGACAGAAACACCATATATTTT
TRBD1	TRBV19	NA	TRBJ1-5	CASSIWGQGASQPQHF	TGTGCCAGTAGTATATGGGGACAGGGGGCTAGTCAGCCCCAGCATTTT
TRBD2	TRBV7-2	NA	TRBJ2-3	CASSIAGASTDTQYF	TGTGCCAGCAGTATAGCGGGAGCCTCCACAGATACGCAGTATTTT